This is a list of T cell receptor beta chains from one sample in a study of monozygotic twins with inflammatory bowel disease. TCRdb reprocessed the 5' RACE reads and reports one entry per CDR3 protein, with no DNA. Its table records around 150,000 distinct CDR3 sequences. Source material: blood. The receptors come from a human donor with ulcerative colitis or Crohn's disease, or a healthy co-twin of an affected twin (not recorded which). Each CDR3 is given with its conserved first and last residue. The order of the fields is V gene, J gene, CDR3 protein.

>TRBV7-9|TRBJ2-5
CASSLYRATQYF
>TRBV7-8|TRBJ2-6
CASSYWTGRDVLTF
>TRBV28|TRBJ1-5
CASSAYSGQGPYSNQPQHF
>TRBV4-2|TRBJ2-5
CASSQLLADQETQYF
>TRBV28|TRBJ2-7
CASSSFYLGRSYEQYF
>TRBV14|TRBJ1-5
CASSQGRQPQHF
>TRBV3-1|TRBJ2-7
CASSHLSGYEQYF
>TRBV3-1|TRBJ1-5
CASSQEVVGLSNQPQHF
>TRBV5-6|TRBJ2-5
CASSFTGSQETQYF
>TRBV5-1|TRBJ2-1
CASSLGTTRGYNEQFF
>TRBV7-6|TRBJ1-1
CASSLRLGNTEAFF
>TRBV5-1|TRBJ1-1
CASRSDRPSGEAFF
>TRBV7-3|TRBJ2-3
CASSPNRGGWTDTQYF
>TRBV29-1|TRBJ2-7
CSVEAVAGGPESYEQYF
>TRBV28|TRBJ2-2
CASSLYYPNTGELFF
>TRBV11-2|TRBJ1-5
CASSLAGRNQPQHF
>TRBV11-2|TRBJ2-7
CASSLGGLGLGITYEQYF
>TRBV5-1|TRBJ2-1
CASSGTGLAGAYNEQFF
>TRBV7-2|TRBJ1-6
CASSSRGGSPLHF
>TRBV27|TRBJ2-1
CASSPLLAGGYNEQFF
>TRBV20-1|TRBJ2-7
CSARIESSSYEQYF
>TRBV7-9|TRBJ1-4
CASSLTGQGPEKLSF
>TRBV5-1|TRBJ1-2
CASSLGDRGSYGYTF
>TRBV28|TRBJ2-1
CASSFPQVYNEQFF
>TRBV12-3/TRBV12-4|TRBJ2-7
CASSTLWSEQYF
>TRBV12-3/TRBV12-4|TRBJ1-6
CASSFSDTAPDNSPLHF
>TRBV19|TRBJ2-1
CASSIAPGTGGNEQFF
>TRBV12-3/TRBV12-4|TRBJ2-1
CASSLGSGRSYNEQFF
>TRBV5-6|TRBJ2-6
CASSLVSSSGANVLTF
>TRBV9|TRBJ2-7
CASSFQGSYEQYF
>TRBV12-3/TRBV12-4|TRBJ1-1
CASSRRQALNTEAFF
>TRBV7-2|TRBJ2-5
CASSLTLTGGKETQYF
>TRBV11-2|TRBJ2-4
CASSSDVRINIQYF
>TRBV18|TRBJ1-1
CASSPGRGTAHRFF
>TRBV6-1|TRBJ2-7
CASSRDRGREQYF
>TRBV20-1|TRBJ2-7
CSATDRGLYEQYF
>TRBV4-3|TRBJ1-2
CASSQWTVEFLYGYTF
>TRBV5-1|TRBJ1-2
CASSLGDRESLDGYTF
>TRBV28|TRBJ2-1
CASSFRGLAGSSYNEQFF
>TRBV28|TRBJ1-6
CASSLEGQGTNSPLHF
>TRBV9|TRBJ2-1
CASSVVPGGRTPNEQFF
>TRBV28|TRBJ1-4
CASSFRAGTSGAEKLFF
>TRBV10-3|TRBJ2-1
CAISGSSGSSYNEQFF
>TRBV6-5|TRBJ2-1
CASRESENEQFF
>TRBV15|TRBJ2-1
CATSRDLGGEQFF
>TRBV19|TRBJ2-1
CASSMWASGIYNEQFF
>TRBV20-1|TRBJ2-1
CSASPLAGGVGEQFF
>TRBV12-5|TRBJ1-1
CASGHELGTAFF
>TRBV3-1|TRBJ1-1
CASSQTGQDEAFF
>TRBV4-1|TRBJ2-1
CASSQNAGAKRIF
>TRBV5-1|TRBJ1-2
CASSSRDRGEVGGYTF
>TRBV20-1|TRBJ2-7
CSAWTSGSYEQYF
>TRBV7-6|TRBJ2-1
CASSPAGDPSYNEQFF